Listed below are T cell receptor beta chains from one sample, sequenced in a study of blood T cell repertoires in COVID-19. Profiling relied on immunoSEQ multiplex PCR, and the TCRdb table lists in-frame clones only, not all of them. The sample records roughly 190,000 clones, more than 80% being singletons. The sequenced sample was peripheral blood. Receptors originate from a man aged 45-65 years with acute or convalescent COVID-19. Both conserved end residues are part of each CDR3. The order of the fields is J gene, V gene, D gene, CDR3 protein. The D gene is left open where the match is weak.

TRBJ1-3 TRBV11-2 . CASSLVPRGGSGNTIYF
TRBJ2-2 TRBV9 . CASSVRTTPNTGELFF
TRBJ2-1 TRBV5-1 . CASSPLKRYEQFF
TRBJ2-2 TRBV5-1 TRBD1 CASSLTDRVTGELFF
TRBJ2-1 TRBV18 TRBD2 CASSPGLAGRNEQFF
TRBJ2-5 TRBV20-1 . CSASDQETQYF
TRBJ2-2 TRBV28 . CASRRVTPTGELFF
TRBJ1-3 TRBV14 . CASSVQGAGNTIYF
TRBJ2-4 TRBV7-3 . CASSLMAAAPEIVQYF
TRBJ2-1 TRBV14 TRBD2 CASSSPLSGRANEQFF
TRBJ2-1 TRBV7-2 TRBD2 CASSLGGSGNYNEQFF
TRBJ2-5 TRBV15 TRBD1 CATSSDRVGTQYF
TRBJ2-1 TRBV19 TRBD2 CASSLPGLAAEQFF
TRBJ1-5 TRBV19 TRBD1 CASSIEDRVPHQPQHF
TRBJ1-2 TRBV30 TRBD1 CAWSVTRTGRWGYTF
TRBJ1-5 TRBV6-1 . CASSEVEGNQPQHF
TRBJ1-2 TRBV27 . CASSSGTGRGGYTF
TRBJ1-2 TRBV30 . CAWNLITDYGYTF
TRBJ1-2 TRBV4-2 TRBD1 CASSQDYEQGGYGYTF
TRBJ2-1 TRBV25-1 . CASSESGGTNNEQFF
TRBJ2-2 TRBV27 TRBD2 CASSLTSGRITGELFF
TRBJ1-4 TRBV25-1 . CASSGVRGGPNEKLFF
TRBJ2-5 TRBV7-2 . CASSLALGSLRQETQYF
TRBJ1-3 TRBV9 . CASSVAGGPNSGNTIYF
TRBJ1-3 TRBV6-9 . CASRSTFGSFQGNTIYF
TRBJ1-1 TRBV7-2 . CASSLQGGNTEAFF
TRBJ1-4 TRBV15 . CATSRLQGVEKLFF
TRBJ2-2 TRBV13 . CASSPRRGSGTGELFF
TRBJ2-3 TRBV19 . CASSQLDTQYF
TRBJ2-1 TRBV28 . CASGRSLYNEQFF
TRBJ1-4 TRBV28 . CASSFQQDSLSMGKLFF
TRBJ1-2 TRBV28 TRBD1 CASSLSGAGTGYGYTF
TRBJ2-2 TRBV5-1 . CASSLAQGRTGELFF
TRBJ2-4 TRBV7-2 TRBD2 CASSLVGSGGRKNIQYF
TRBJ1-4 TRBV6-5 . CASRSGQRNEKLFF
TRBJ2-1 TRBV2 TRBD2 CASRNPSGRGNEQFF
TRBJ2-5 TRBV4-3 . CASSPGGTAQETQYF
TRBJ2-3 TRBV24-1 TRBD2 CATETETSGGARDTQYF
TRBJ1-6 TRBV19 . CASSIRRETGSPLHF
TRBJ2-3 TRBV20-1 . CSASVARVPRTDTQYF
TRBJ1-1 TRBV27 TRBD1 CASSATGGAGEAFF
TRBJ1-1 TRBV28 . CASSQQGGNTEAFF
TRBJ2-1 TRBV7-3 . CASSPRVMGTGYNEQFF
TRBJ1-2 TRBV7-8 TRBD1 CASSSVDRSGLYGYTF
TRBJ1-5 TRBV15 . CATSRAQGGQANQPQHF
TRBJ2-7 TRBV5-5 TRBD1 CASSARGQGYEQYF
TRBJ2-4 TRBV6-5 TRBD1 CASRKDRLKRNIQYF
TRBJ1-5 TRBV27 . CASSFGGRSNQPQHF
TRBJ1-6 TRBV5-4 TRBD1 CASSLGARDRINSPLHF
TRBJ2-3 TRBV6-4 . CASSADKLTDTQYF
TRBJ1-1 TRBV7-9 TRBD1 CASSPLDRGGSTEAFF
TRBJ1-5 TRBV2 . CASGGQSPNQPQHF
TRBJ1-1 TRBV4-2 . CASSQEAKTEAFF